This T cell receptor beta chain was retrieved from a study of cytomegalovirus exposure and HLA in healthy donors. It was the approximately 110-subject validation cohort, separate from the roughly 700-subject first cohort, to which the donors belonged. Trimming took off 6 bases at V and 3 bases at J, with 11 bases between the two ends. The CDR3 is 13 residues long. Per the germline V gene, CDR1 is KGHSH and CDR2 is LQKENI. A note on this clone: Its specificity is unknown.

Findings and limits, study-wide: 150 to 200 TCR beta chains were listed as cytomegalovirus-associated.

TCRdb keeps only in-frame clones here, not all; method: immunoSEQ multiplex PCR. The repertoire consists of some 220,000 clones, with 85% to 95% occurring once and the leading ten covering more than 0.85%. The rearrangement links TRBV18 to TRBJ1-1, with D uncertain. The sample taken for sequencing was PBMCs. This sequence was found in a woman aged 18 to 35 in good health and CMV-seronegative. The CDR3 nucleotides are TGTGCCAGCTCGCCAGACTCTTACACTGAAGCTTTCTTT. Residues: CASSPDSYTEAFF.